These 25 T cell receptor beta chains were all obtained from the same sample, sequenced in a study of blood T cell repertoires in COVID-19. The assay was immunoSEQ multiplex PCR, and TCRdb's table has in-frame clones only and misses some. The sample shows 200,000 or so clones, about 85% of them seen only once. Sequencing was performed on peripheral blood. These receptors were collected from a man between 65 and 85 years old with active or convalescent COVID-19.

The V and J genes are TRBV29-1 and TRBJ1-6; 7 nucleotides match TRBD1. J was trimmed by 8 bases and V by 7 bases; bases with no gene match: 5. CDR1 and CDR2 from the germline V gene are SQVTM and ANQGSEA. The CDR3 covers 12 residues. CDR3 nucleotide sequence: TGCAGCGCTAGGGACAGTGATTCACCCCTCCACTTT. Protein sequence: CSARDSDSPLHF. Combining the CDR3 with reference TRBV29-1 and TRBJ1-6 gives the whole variable domain SAVISQKPSRDICQRGTSLTIQCQVDSQVTMMFWYRQQPGQSLTLIATANQGSEATYESGFVIDKFPISRPNLTFSTLTVSNMSPEDSSIYLCSARDSDSPLHFGNGTRLTVT.

This clone has just one count. This sample includes further DNA sequences coding for the same CDR3. The CDR3 loop reads CASRQGTYEQYF. The CDR3 DNA is TGTGCCAGCCGTCAGGGGACCTACGAGCAGTACTTC. The chain has TRBV6-6 and TRBJ2-7; maybe TRBD1 (6 bases). V dropped 8 bases and J dropped 2 bases, with 10 bases sitting between them. From germline, CDR1 is MNHNY and CDR2 SVGAGI (reference sequence). CDR3 length: 12 residues.

The V gene is TRBV7-8, the J gene TRBJ2-3, with 10 bases lining up with TRBD2. The V segment lost 3 bases and the J segment 5 bases; nucleotides outside the gene matches: 5. The CDR3 contains 15 residues. The germline V gene has CDR1 SGHVS and CDR2 FQNEAQ. CDR3 coding DNA: TGTGCCAGCAGCTTGAGTGGACTAGCGGAAGATACGCAGTATTTT. Residues: CASSLSGLAEDTQYF.

The gene calls are TRBV7-2 and TRBJ2-5, with 7 bases fitting TRBD2. The ends lost 5 bases at V and 4 bases at J; junction bases unmatched: 10. Germline V gene data show CDR1 as SGHTA and CDR2 as FQGNSA. The CDR3 runs to 15 residues. For the CDR3, the DNA is TGTGCCAGCAGCGTCCGAGAAGGGAGGGGAGAGACCCAGTACTTC. It is translated as CASSVREGRGETQYF.

For the CDR3, the DNA is TGTGCCAGCAGCAAAGGAAGCGGGAGTATCAATGAGCAGTTCTTC. It codes for CASSKGSGSINEQFF. The chain employs TRBV21-1 and TRBJ2-1; TRBD2 reflects the table's D call only, with no check against the DNA. TRBV21-1 constitutes a pseudogene. The CDR3 contains 15 residues.

The rearrangement links TRBV9 to TRBJ1-3; D is unresolved. CDR1 SGDLS and CDR2 YYNGEE come from the germline V gene. CDR3 size: 17 residues. V was pared by 0 bases and J by 0 bases, with 13 bases between. CDR3 in amino acids: CASSVDGLASSGNTIYF. The CDR3 DNA follows: TGTGCCAGCAGCGTAGACGGACTCGCAAGCTCTGGAAACACCATATATTTT.

V gene TRBV12-3 or TRBV12-4 combines with J gene TRBJ1-1; 7 bases agree with TRBD1. There are 13 residues in the CDR3. Trimming cost V 5 bases and J 5 bases; bases outside gene matches: 5. The CDR3, as DNA: TGTGCCAGCAGTACAGGGGTAGTGACTGAAGCTTTCTTT. This codes for CASSTGVVTEAFF.

The chain is built from TRBV27 and TRBJ2-1; TRBD1 aligns across 9 bases. CDR1 is MNHEY, CDR2 SMNVEV, per germline (reference sequence). The length of the CDR3 is 17 residues. V lost 5 bases and J lost 3; bases outside the gene matches: 11. CDR3 bases: TGTGCCAGCAGTATGGATCCGGGACAGGGCATCTACAATGAGCAGTTCTTC. This gives the protein CASSMDPGQGIYNEQFF.

The chain couples TRBV19 to TRBJ2-5; D may be TRBD2 (5 bases). Germline V lookup: CDR1 LNHDA, CDR2 SQIVND (reference sequence). V was clipped by 7 bases and J by 7 bases, with 16 bases between them. There are 13 residues in the CDR3. The CDR3 spells CASTPQEGGTQYF. Written as DNA, the CDR3 is TGTGCCAGTACCCCCCAAGAGGGTGGGACCCAGTACTTC.

The CDR3 DNA reads as TGTGCCAGCAGCTCTTCGTCTAGCGGTAGCACAGATACGCAGTATTTT. Translated: CASSSSSSGSTDTQYF. V gene TRBV2 combines with J gene TRBJ2-3; 7 bases match TRBD2. This CDR3 contains 16 residues. The V and J ends lost 6 bases and 0 bases, in that order; junction bases with no gene match: 9. Germline CDR1 and CDR2: SNHLY and FYNNEI.

This clone showed up just once. J is TRBJ1-2 and V is TRBV30; tentative D call: TRBD1 (6 bases). Germline V gene data show CDR1 as GTSNPN and CDR2 as SVGIG (reference sequence). V was trimmed by 1 base and J by 2 bases, leaving 8 bases between them. CDR3 length: 13 residues. CDR3 in DNA: TGTGCCTGGAGTGACGGACAGAACTATGGCTACACCTTC. Translated, it gives CAWSDGQNYGYTF.

The rearrangement links TRBV24-1 to TRBJ2-7; 10 bases are shared with TRBD1. The V gene end was trimmed by 6 bases and the J gene end by 4 bases; junction bases not matched to a gene: 5. This CDR3 is 14 amino acids long. CDR1 and CDR2 (germline): KGHDR, SFDVKD. The CDR3 coding sequence is TGTGCCACCAGTTCCGGGACAGGGGTTTACGAGCAGTACTTC. Residues: CATSSGTGVYEQYF.

The genes are TRBV28 and TRBJ1-5, with a possible D match to TRBD1 (5 bases). This CDR3 has 15 amino acids. The germline V gene encodes CDR1 MDHEN and CDR2 SYDVKM. The ends were cut back, 2 bases at V and 5 bases at J, with 13 bases in the middle. The CDR3 bases are TGTGCCAGCAGTTTACCCGGCAGGGAGGATCAGCCCCAGCATTTT. The encoded protein is CASSLPGREDQPQHF.

The chain combines TRBV5-1 with TRBJ2-1; D may be TRBD2 (7 bases). This CDR3 is built from 17 residues. Trimming left V 4 bases short and J 2 bases short, with 19 bases between. In germline, CDR1 is SGHRS, CDR2 YFSETQ. DNA of the CDR3: TGCGCCAGCAGCATATCTGGGGGGGCGGCGACCTACAATGAGCAGTTCTTC. Encoded protein: CASSISGGAATYNEQFF.

The chain has TRBV6-1 and TRBJ2-1, with 11 bases fitting TRBD2. V shed 2 bases, J shed 3 bases, and the junction held 3 bases outside the gene matches. This CDR3 has 16 amino acids. CDR1 and CDR2 (germline): MNHNS, SASEGT. In nucleotides, the CDR3 is TGTGCCAGCAGTGAACTCCTAGCGGGGGGCTACAATGAGCAGTTCTTC. The encoded protein is CASSELLAGGYNEQFF.

The V and J genes are TRBV28 and TRBJ1-5; the D gene is possibly TRBD1 (6 bases). This CDR3 comprises 17 residues. The V gene lost 6 bases and the J gene lost 1 base, with 19 bases spanning the gap. CDR1 MDHEN and CDR2 SYDVKM come from the germline V gene. The CDR3, as DNA: TGTGCCAGCAGCCCAACACAGGGTTTAAGAAGCAATCAGCCCCAGCATTTT. Translation gives CASSPTQGLRSNQPQHF.

The table lists this clone with a count of one. The rearrangement uses TRBV7-9 and TRBJ1-6, with D possibly matching TRBD1 (6 bases). Trimming stripped 6 bases from V and 9 bases from J, with 15 bases between. Germline-derived CDR1 and CDR2 are SEHNR and FQNEAQ (reference sequence). CDR3 length: 14 amino acids. For the CDR3, the DNA is TGTGCCAGCAGTGTCTCAGGGGCAGGTTCACCCCTCCACTTT. Residues: CASSVSGAGSPLHF.

This chain connects TRBV30 to TRBJ2-3; maybe TRBD1 (6 bases). The CDR3 has 14 residues. The germline gives CDR1 GTSNPN, CDR2 SVGIG (reference sequence). Deletions cut 3 bases from V and 7 bases from J, with 17 bases between. This chain's CDR3 is CAWSSRGPTYTQYF. In nucleotides, the CDR3 is TGTGCCTGGAGCAGCAGGGGACCCACCTATACGCAGTATTTT. The variable domain in full, with the rest retrieved from reference TRBV30 and TRBJ2-3, is SQTIHQWPATLVQPVGSPLSLECTVEGTSNPNLYWYRQAAGRGLQLLFYSVGIGQISSEVPQNLSASRPQDRQFILSSKKLLLSDSGFYLCAWSSRGPTYTQYFGPGTRLTVL.

The V and J genes are TRBV27 and TRBJ1-3; D uncertain. The CDR3 consists of 13 residues. Trimming pared 8 bases from V and 0 bases from J, leaving 8 bases between. Germline-derived CDR1 and CDR2 are MNHEY and SMNVEV (reference sequence). The CDR3: CASRSLSGNTIYF. CDR3 nucleotides: TGTGCCAGCCGGAGCCTCTCTGGAAACACCATATATTTT.

Concerning this clone: A junction boundary mismatches the germline segment, possibly from a read error. The chain combines TRBV7-7 with TRBJ2-2, with D tentatively TRBD2 (6 bases). CDR1 and CDR2 from the germline V gene are SSHAT and FNYEAQ (reference sequence). The CDR3 extends over 15 amino acids. The CDR3 sequence: CASSLGLSNTGELFF. CDR3 DNA: TGTGCTAGCAGCTTAGGACTATCCAACACCGGGGAGCTGTTTTTT. Supplemented by reference TRBV7-7 and TRBJ2-2, the full variable domain reads GAGVSQSPRYKVTKRGQDVTLRCDPISSHATLYWYQQALGQGPEFLTYFNYEAQPDKSGLPSDRFSAERPEGSISTLTIQRTEQRDSAMYRCASSLGLSNTGELFFGEGSRLTVL.

The V and J genes are TRBV7-9 and TRBJ2-7; D is undetermined. CDR3 length equals 12 residues. V gave up 4 bases and J gave up 0 bases, with 4 bases separating them. Per the germline V gene, CDR1 is SEHNR and CDR2 is FQNEAQ (reference sequence). This chain's CDR3 is CASSSSSYEQYF. As DNA, the CDR3 is TGTGCCAGCAGCTCGAGCTCCTACGAGCAGTACTTC.

The V call is TRBV27, the J call TRBJ1-1; D is perhaps TRBD1 (6 bases). Germline CDR1 reads MNHEY; CDR2 reads SMNVEV (reference sequence). This CDR3 region has 13 residues. V was clipped by 2 bases and J by 4 bases, with 8 bases between them. The CDR3 sequence: CASSLNRVTEAFF. The CDR3 DNA is TGTGCCAGCAGTTTAAACAGGGTCACTGAAGCTTTCTTT.

This chain's CDR3 is CASSLTGTGQETQYF. CDR3 in DNA: TGTGCCAGCAGCCTTACGGGGACAGGGCAAGAGACCCAGTACTTC. The chain links TRBV5-5 to TRBJ2-5, with 9 bases that match TRBD1. CDR3 size: 15 residues. V lost 4 bases, J lost 2 bases, and 6 bases stayed unmatched. From germline, CDR1 is SGHKS and CDR2 YYEKEE (reference sequence).

The V call is TRBV29-1, the J call TRBJ2-7, with 7 positions matching TRBD1. The germline CDR1 and CDR2 sequences are SQVTM and ANQGSEA. Trimming removed 0 bases from V and 4 bases from J; junction bases left unmatched: 3. The CDR3 is 13 amino acids. The CDR3 bases are TGCAGCGTTGAAGAACCACAGGGGTACGAGCAGTACTTC. It is translated as CSVEEPQGYEQYF.

The CDR3, as DNA: TGCGCCAGCAGCTCGCAGGGAACCTCCTACGAGCAGTACTTC. It specifies CASSSQGTSYEQYF. The chain joins TRBV5-1 to TRBJ2-7; the D gene is possibly TRBD1 (5 bases). The CDR3 is 14 amino acids. Per the germline V gene, CDR1 is SGHRS and CDR2 is YFSETQ. Trimming shortened V by 3 bases and J by 0 bases, and 10 bases separated the two germline ends.